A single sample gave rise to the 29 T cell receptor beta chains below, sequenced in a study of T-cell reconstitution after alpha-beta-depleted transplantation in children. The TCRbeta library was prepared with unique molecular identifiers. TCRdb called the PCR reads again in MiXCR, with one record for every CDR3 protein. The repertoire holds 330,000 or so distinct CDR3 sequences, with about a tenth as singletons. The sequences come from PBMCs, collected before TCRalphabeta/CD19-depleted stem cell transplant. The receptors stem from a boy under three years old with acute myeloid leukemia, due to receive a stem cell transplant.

CDR3 loop: CASSPGTVWYEQYF. In DNA form, the CDR3 reads TGTGCCAGCTCACCTGGGACAGTCTGGTACGAGCAGTACTTC. The rearrangement uses TRBV18 and TRBJ2-7; TRBD1 matches 7 bases. The CDR3 has 14 amino acids. The germline V gene encodes CDR1 KGHSH and CDR2 LQKENI. Trimming took 3 bases from V and 4 from J; bases not matched to a gene: 6.

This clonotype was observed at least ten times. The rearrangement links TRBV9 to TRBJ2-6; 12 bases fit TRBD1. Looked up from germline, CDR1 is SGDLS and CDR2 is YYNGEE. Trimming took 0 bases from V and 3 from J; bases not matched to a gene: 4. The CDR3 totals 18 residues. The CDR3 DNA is TGTGCCAGCAGCGTAGGGGGACAGGGGGCGAGTGGGGCCAACGTCCTGACTTTC. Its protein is CASSVGGQGASGANVLTF.

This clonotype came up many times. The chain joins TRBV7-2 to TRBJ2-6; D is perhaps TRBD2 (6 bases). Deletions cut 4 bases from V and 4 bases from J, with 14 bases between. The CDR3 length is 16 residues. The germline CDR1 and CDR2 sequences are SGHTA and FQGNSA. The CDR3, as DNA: TGTGCCAGCAGCTCTAGCGTAGGGCTGGGGGCCAACGTCCTGACTTTC. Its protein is CASSSSVGLGANVLTF.

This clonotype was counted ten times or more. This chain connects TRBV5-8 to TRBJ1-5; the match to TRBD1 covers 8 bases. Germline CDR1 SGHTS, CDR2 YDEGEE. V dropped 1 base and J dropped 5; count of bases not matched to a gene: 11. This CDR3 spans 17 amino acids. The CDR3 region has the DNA TGTGCCAGCAGCTTGCCCTTTGGCAGGGGGCGGGATCAGCCCCAGCATTTT. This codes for CASSLPFGRGRDQPQHF.

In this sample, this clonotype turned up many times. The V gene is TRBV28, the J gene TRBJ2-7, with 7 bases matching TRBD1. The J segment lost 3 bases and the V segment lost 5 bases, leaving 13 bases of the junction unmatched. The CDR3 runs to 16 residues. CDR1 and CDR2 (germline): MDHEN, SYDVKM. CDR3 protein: CASSPLQGWGFYEQYF. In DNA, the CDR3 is TGTGCCAGCAGTCCCCTACAGGGGTGGGGATTCTACGAGCAGTACTTC.

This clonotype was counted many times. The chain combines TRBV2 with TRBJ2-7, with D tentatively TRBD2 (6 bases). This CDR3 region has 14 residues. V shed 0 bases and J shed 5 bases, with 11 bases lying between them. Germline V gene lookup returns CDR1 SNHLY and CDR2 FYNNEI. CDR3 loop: CASSEARTTDEQYF. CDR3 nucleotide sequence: TGTGCCAGCAGTGAAGCGAGGACTACCGACGAGCAGTACTTC.

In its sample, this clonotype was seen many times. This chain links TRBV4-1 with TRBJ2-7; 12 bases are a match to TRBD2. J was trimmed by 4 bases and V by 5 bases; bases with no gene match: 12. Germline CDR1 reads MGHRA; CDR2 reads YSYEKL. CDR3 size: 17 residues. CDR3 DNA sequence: TGCGCCAGCAGCTTCCGGACTAGCGGGACGGGGGATTACGAGCAGTACTTC. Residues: CASSFRTSGTGDYEQYF.

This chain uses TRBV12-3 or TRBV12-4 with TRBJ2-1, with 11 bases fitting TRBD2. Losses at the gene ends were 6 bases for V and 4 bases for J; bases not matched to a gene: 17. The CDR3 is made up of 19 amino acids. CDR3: CASSRGLAGASPIYNEQFF. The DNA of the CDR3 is TGTGCCAGCAGCCGCGGACTAGCGGGCGCGTCCCCAATTTACAATGAGCAGTTCTTC.

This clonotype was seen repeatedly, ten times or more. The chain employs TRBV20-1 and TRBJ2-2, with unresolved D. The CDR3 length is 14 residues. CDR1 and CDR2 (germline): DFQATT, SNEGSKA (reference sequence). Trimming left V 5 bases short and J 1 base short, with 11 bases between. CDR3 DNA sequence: TGCAGTGCTCCTGCTTTTATGAACACCGGGGAGCTGTTTTTT. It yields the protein CSAPAFMNTGELFF.

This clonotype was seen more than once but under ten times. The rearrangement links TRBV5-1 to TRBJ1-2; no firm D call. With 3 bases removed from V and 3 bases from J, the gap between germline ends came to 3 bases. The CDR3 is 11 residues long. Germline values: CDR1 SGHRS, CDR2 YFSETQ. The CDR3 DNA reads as TGCGCCAGCAGCTCCGACTATGGCTACACCTTC. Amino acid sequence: CASSSDYGYTF.

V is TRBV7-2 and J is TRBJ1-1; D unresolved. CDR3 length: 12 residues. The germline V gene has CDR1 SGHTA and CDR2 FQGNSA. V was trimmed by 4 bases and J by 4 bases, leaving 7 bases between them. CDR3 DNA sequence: TGTGCCAGCAGCTGGGTGGGCACTGAAGCTTTCTTT. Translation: CASSWVGTEAFF.

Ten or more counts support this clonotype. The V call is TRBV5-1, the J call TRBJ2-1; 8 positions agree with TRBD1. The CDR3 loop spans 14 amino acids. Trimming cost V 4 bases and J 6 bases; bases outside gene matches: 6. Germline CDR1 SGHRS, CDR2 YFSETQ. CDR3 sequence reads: CASSPGQGINEQFF. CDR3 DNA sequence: TGCGCCAGCAGCCCCGGACAGGGCATCAATGAGCAGTTCTTC.

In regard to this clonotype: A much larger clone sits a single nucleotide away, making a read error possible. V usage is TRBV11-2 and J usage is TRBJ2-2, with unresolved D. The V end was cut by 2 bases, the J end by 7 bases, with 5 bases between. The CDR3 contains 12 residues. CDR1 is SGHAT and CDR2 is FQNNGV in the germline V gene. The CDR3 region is CASSLKGGELFF. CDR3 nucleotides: TGTGCCAGCAGCTTAAAGGGCGGGGAGCTGTTTTTT.

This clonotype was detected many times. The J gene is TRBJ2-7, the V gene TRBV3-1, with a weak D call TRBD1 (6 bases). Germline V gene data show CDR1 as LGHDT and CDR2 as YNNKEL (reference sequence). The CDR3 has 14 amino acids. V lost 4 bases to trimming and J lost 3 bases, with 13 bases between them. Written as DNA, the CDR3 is TGTGCCAGCAGCCGCCCGGGACACCACTACGAGCAGTACTTC. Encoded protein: CASSRPGHHYEQYF.

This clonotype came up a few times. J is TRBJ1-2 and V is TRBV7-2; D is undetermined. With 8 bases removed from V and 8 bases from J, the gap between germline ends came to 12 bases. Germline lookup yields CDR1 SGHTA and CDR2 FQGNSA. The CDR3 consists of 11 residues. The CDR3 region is CASRVRGGYTF. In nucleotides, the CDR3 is TGTGCCAGCCGAGTCCGTGGCGGCTACACCTTC.

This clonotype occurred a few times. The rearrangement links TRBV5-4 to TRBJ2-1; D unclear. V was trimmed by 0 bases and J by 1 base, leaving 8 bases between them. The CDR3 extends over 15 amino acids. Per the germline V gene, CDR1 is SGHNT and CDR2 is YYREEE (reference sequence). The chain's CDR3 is CASSLEGWSYNEQFF. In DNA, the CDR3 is TGTGCCAGCAGCTTGGAGGGTTGGTCCTACAATGAGCAGTTCTTC.

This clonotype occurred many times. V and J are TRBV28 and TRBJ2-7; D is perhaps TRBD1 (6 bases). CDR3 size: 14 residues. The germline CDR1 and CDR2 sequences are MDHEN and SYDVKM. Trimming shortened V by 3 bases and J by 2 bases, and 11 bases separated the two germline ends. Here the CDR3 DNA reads TGTGCCAGCAGTTTTCTCGGACAGACCTACGAGCAGTACTTC. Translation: CASSFLGQTYEQYF.

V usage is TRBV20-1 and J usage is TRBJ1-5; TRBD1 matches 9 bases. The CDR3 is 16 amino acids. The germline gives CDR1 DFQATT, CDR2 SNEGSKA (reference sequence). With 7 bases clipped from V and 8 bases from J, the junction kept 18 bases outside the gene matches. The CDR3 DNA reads TGCAGTGTCCGGGACAGGGTTGCCCTTTTGAAGGAGCCCCAGCATTTT. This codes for CSVRDRVALLKEPQHF.

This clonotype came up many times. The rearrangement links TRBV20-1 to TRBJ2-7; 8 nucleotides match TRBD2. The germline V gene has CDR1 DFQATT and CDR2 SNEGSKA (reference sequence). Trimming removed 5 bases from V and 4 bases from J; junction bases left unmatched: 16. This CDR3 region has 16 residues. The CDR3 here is CSAPFRGGRNPYEQYF. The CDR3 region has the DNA TGCAGTGCTCCCTTCCGGGGGGGCCGGAACCCTTACGAGCAGTACTTC.

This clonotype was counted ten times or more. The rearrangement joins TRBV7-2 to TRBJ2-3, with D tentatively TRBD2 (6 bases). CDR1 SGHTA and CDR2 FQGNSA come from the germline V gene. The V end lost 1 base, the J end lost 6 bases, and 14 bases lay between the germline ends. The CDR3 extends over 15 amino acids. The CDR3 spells CASSLDPGVADTQYF. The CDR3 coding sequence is TGTGCCAGCAGCTTAGATCCGGGAGTGGCGGATACGCAGTATTTT.

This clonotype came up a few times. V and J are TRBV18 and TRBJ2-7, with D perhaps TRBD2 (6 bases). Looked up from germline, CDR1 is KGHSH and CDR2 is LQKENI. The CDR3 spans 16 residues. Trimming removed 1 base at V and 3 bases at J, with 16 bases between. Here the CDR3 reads CASSPLSGRAGYEQYF. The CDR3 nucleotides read TGTGCCAGCTCACCACTTAGCGGCAGGGCGGGCTACGAGCAGTACTTC.

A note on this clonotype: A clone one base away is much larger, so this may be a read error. The CDR3 sequence: CASSPYVGQIYEQYF. CDR3 in DNA: TGTGCCAGCAGCCCTTACGTTGGACAGATCTACGAGCAGTACTTC. The chain is built from TRBV7-9 and TRBJ2-7, with D possibly being TRBD1 (6 bases). This CDR3 has 15 residues. V lost 5 bases, J lost 3 bases, and 17 bases lay in between. CDR1 and CDR2 (germline): SEHNR, FQNEAQ (reference sequence).

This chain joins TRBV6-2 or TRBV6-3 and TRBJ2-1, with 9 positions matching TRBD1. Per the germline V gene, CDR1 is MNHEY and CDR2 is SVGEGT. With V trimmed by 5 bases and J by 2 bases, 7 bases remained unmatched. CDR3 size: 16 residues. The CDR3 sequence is CASSDTQGAAYNEQFF. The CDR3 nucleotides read TGTGCCAGCAGTGACACACAGGGGGCAGCCTACAATGAGCAGTTCTTC.

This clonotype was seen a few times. The CDR3: CASSWDRLTDTQYF. In nucleotides, the CDR3 is TGTGCCAGCTCGTGGGACAGGCTCACAGATACGCAGTATTTT. The genes are TRBV18 and TRBJ2-3, with 8 bases aligning to TRBD1. Germline CDR1 KGHSH, CDR2 LQKENI. The CDR3 runs to 14 residues. With 6 bases clipped from V and 2 bases from J, the junction kept 4 bases outside the gene matches.

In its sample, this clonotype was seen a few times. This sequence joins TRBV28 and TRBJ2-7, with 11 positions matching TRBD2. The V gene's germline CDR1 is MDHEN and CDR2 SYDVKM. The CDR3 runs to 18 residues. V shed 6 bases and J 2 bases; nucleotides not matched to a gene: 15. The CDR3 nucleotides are TGTGCCAGCAGCCAAAGTTTCCCCCTAGCGGGAGGAACCTACGAGCAGTACTTC. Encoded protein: CASSQSFPLAGGTYEQYF.

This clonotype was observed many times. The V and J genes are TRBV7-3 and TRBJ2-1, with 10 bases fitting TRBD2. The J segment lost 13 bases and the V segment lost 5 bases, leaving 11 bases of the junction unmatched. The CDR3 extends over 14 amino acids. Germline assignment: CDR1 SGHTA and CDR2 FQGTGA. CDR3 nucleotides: TGTGCCAGCAGCGGCCCCCTAGCGGGAGATCCACAGTTCTTC. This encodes CASSGPLAGDPQFF.

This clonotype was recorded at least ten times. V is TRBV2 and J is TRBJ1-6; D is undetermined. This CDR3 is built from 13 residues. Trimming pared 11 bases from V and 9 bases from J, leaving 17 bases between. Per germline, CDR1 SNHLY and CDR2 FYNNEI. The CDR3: CAGSYLFGSPLHF. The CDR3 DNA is TGTGCCGGTTCCTACTTATTCGGTTCACCCCTCCACTTT. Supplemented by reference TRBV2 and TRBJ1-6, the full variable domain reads EPEVTQTPSHQVTQMGQEVILRCVPISNHLYFYWYRQILGQKVEFLVSFYNNEISEKSEIFDDQFSVERPDGSNFTLKIRSTKLEDSAMYFCAGSYLFGSPLHFGNGTRLTVT.

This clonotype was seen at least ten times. CDR3 in amino acids: CASTKGLAGEGYEQYF. The CDR3 nucleotides are TGTGCCAGCACCAAGGGACTAGCGGGAGAAGGGTACGAGCAGTACTTC. The rearrangement joins TRBV6-1 to TRBJ2-7; TRBD2 agrees at 14 bases. CDR3 size: 16 residues. V lost 7 bases to trimming and J lost 4 bases; unmatched junction nucleotides: 9. Germline assignment: CDR1 MNHNS and CDR2 SASEGT.

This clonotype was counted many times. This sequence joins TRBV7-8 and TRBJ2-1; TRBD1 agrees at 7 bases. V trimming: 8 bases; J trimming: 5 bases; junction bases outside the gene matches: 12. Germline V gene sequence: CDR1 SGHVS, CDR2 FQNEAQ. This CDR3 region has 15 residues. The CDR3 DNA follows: TGTGCCAGCCGCCTCAGGGACAGAAGTAACAATGAGCAGTTCTTC. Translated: CASRLRDRSNNEQFF.